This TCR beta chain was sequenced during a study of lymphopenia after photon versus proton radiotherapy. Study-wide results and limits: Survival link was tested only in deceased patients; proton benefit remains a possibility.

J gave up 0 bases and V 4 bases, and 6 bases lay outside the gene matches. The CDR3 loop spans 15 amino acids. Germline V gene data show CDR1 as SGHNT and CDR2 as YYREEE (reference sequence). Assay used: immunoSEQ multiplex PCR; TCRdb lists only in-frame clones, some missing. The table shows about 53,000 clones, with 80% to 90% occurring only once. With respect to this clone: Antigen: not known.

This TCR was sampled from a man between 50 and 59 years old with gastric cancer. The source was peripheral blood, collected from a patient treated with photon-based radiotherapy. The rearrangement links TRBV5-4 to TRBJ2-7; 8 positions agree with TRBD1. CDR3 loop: CASSPGGTGSYEQYF. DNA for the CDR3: TGTGCCAGCAGCCCTGGGGGGACAGGCTCCTACGAGCAGTACTTC.